This T cell receptor (beta chain) was sequenced for a study of tumor-infiltrating lymphocytes in primary liver carcinoma. Study background: All patients, whether men or women, fell within 30 to 69 years of age.

Production of TCR beta cDNA used around 460 ng total RNA together with a constant-region primer. Amplification in three nested multiplex PCR rounds with slightly modified ARM-PCR gave rise to TCR beta libraries. Forward primers for TRBV1-TRBV30 and a C-beta reverse primer served the first two PCR rounds, at roughly 10 cycles each. MiXCR, run by TCRdb on the multiplex PCR reads, gives a single entry per CDR3 protein. The data contain about 100,000 distinct CDR3 sequences, about two thirds of them seen just once; the ten biggest clones take up 9.5% to 15%. As to this clonotype: The junction shows a germline mismatch at one end, possibly a read error.

Germline V gene sequence: CDR1 SGHNT, CDR2 YENEEA. The CDR3 is 15 residues long. Bulk tissue was left unsorted, and RNA and DNA were co-extracted from about 20-30 mg of it. This rearrangement joins TRBV11-3 to TRBJ2-7; tentatively, D is TRBD1 (5 bases). This clonotype was obtained from a woman in her fifties or sixties with primary liver carcinoma and hepatitis B virus infection. The specimen was liver tumor tissue from sampling region 2. Described subset: tumor region T2, inferior pole. The CDR3 DNA follows: TGTGCTAGCAACCCCGAGACATGGGGCAACTACGAGCAGTACTTC. Its translation is CASNPETWGNYEQYF.